Included here is one T cell receptor (beta chain) sequence, with context. The antigen it recognizes is unknown. Per-nucleotide qualities are absent, and no much larger clonotype sits a single base away. The CDR3, cysteine through phenylalanine, is 11 amino acids long. Only the CDR3 region is kept as DNA, spanning 33 bases read in frame from base 1. The germline V gene encodes CDR1 SGHTA and CDR2 FQGNSA. Trimming removed 4 bases from V and 4 bases from J, leaving 5 bases between the germline ends. To prepare the library, the immunoSEQ multiplex PCR assay was applied. Rearranged TCR beta chain sequences were amplified with the hsTCRB Kit following the manufacturer's protocol. TCRB libraries were sequenced on an Illumina MiSeq. In the authors' own workflow: The proprietary platform of the kit vendor was used for demultiplexing, trimming and gene mapping. The table was pulled from immuneACCESS by TCRdb, which kept in-frame rearrangements only. Such tables lose some clones; where checked, under half of the loss comes from unresolved V genes, and the rest has no known cause. From that table come the V and J calls and clone size; the DNA was used to work out D and trimming. The sample has about 66,000 clones on record, about 73% of them singletons. Together, the top ten hold roughly 5% of the sample.

The sample is drawn from a study of a mutant IDH1 vaccine in newly diagnosed glioma (dated by TCRdb to the early 2020s). For context, the study as a whole: Vaccination was initiated 4-6 weeks after radiotherapy alone, or concurrently with temozolomide cycles in the chemotherapy-containing groups. Of the approximately 35 treated patients, approximately 62% were male and approximately 40% were female, and the mean age was roughly 38 years. Before enrollment, patients had received standard therapy of radiotherapy alone, temozolomide alone, or radiochemotherapy with temozolomide; most received the combination. Visit V12 was the week-35 safety follow-up and visit V13 was the week-47 end of study. Peripheral blood was drawn at six visits: V03 (baseline), V05, V07, V10, V12 and V13. Longitudinal TCRB deep sequencing was done for some 26 treated patients, wherever samples were available for exploratory analyses.

The time point label on this specimen signifies: week 35, safety follow-up. Each vaccine dose, consisting of 300 ug of a 20-mer mutant IDH1 peptide in Montanide, was administered subcutaneously with topical imiquimod. Eight vaccinations were administered to patients in weeks 1, 3, 5, 7, 11, 15, 19 and 23, corresponding to visits V03 through V10. Donors had newly diagnosed WHO grade 3 or 4 IDH1-mutant astrocytomas with loss of nuclear ATRX. The samples were drawn from NOA16, a multicentre, single-arm, open-label phase I trial in Germany that tested a mutant IDH1 peptide vaccine in humans for the first time. The DNeasy Blood and Tissue Kit was used to extract genomic DNA from EDTA blood for TCRB sequencing. Paper-wide results and their limitations: Selection of PBMC samples for TCRB deep sequencing was based on availability. Immune responses induced by the vaccine were seen in around 93% of patients across multiple MHC alleles. No apparent relationship was observed between pseudoprogression and alterations in the top peripheral T cell clonotypes detected by TCRB sequencing. It was noted by the authors that analyses of patient blood samples could not be reproduced owing to sample limitations.

The sample here was PBMCs, taken from a glioma patient whose treatment included an IDH1 peptide vaccine. The sequence is built from TRBV7-2 and TRBJ2-7, with the D gene too uncertain to name. This receptor was identified in a man between 50 and 59 years old with glioma. The CDR3 region: CASSSTYEQYF. The nucleotide sequence reads as follows: TGTGCCAGCAGCTCAACATACGAGCAGTACTTC. With the rest looked up from the reference TRBV7-2 and TRBJ2-7 genes rather than sequenced, the full variable domain is GAGVSQSPSNKVTEKGKDVELRCDPISGHTALYWYRQSLGQGLEFLIYFQGNSAPDKSGLPSDRFSAERTGGSVSTLTIQRTQQEDSAVYLCASSSTYEQYFGPGTRLTVT.